The rows below give T cell receptor beta chains drawn from one sample of a study of cytomegalovirus exposure and HLA in healthy donors. Using immunoSEQ multiplex PCR, the repertoire was profiled, and TCRdb retains in-frame clones only, with some absent. This table has 110,000 to 150,000 clones, about three quarters appearing once. The sample was PBMCs. These receptors were collected from a male donor in good health and CMV-seronegative. CDR3s include the opening cysteine and the closing phenylalanine or tryptophan.

cdr3_aa	v_call
CATTPGDYEQYF	TRBV6-6
CASLTSGDTDTQYF	TRBV21-1
CASSYGLAGAETQYF	TRBV6-6
CASSRTGQETQYF	TRBV5-1
CASSIGDNYEQYF	TRBV5-1
CASSLRQGEDGYTF	TRBV6-6
CASRRGGKQFF	TRBV5-4
CASSRGFQATNEKLFF	TRBV18
CASSTPDRVLTMGYTF	TRBV19
CASIRVASGAGETQYF	TRBV7-9
CASSPSQGSNTGELFF	TRBV9
CAWSVAGFEQYF	TRBV30
CASSVVGSGRVEQFF	TRBV9
CASSEETGYNSPLHF	TRBV2
CASSLVEAGGKQYF	TRBV7-7
CASSPSGQLYEQYF	TRBV27
CASSFTTGGLGFYGTF	TRBV5-6
CATRTSGGAGELFF	TRBV6-1
CASSSLSGSSTNEKLFF	TRBV9
CASSDLGAEQYF	TRBV10-2
CASSARSGSFLGYEQYF	TRBV27
CASSQDALPHLYNEQFF	TRBV14